This TCR beta chain was identified in a study of healthy donors' naive CD4 and CD8 T cells (dated by TCRdb to 2015 to 2017). With regard to the full study: Donors were selected to cover three age groups (20-25, 40-50 and 60-70 years, 6 or 7 each), with a mean age of around 43, and half of the donors were female. Peripheral blood mononuclear cells were collected from some 20 healthy, unrelated individuals. For TCR alpha, a new primer set was designed to cover all functional IMGT alpha gene variants, and the remainder of the protocol was kept the same as the beta-chain workflow. Rearranged TCR alpha and beta chains from naive CD4+ and CD8+ T cells were sequenced in the study to test how TCR variation relates to lineage commitment. The donors were HLA-typed by sequencing at HLA-A, -B, -C, -DRB1, -DQB1 and -DPB1, using the SBTexcellerator protocol, an ABI3130xl analyzer and SBTengine software.

The CDR3, cysteine through phenylalanine, is 15 amino acids long. Just CDR3 DNA is preserved here, 45 bases in frame from base 1. The junction shows trimming of 3 bases on V and 4 bases on J, and the gene matches do not reach 8 bases of it. CDR1 is given as LGHNA and CDR2 as YSLEER, both from the germline V gene. Cells with a CD4+CD8-CD45RO-CD45RA+ profile were isolated by FACS and defined as naive CD4+ T cells, and those with a CD8+CD4-CD45RA+CD27bright profile were defined as naive CD8+ T cells. Antibodies against CD4 (RPA-T4), CD8 (SK1), CD27 (O323), CD45RA (HI100) and CD45RO (UCHL1) were used for sorting. The reads were generated on a 454 GS FLX Titanium. A previously published linear amplification protocol was used to build the TCR libraries, starting from roughly 480 ng of total RNA. The Roche/454 Genome Sequencer with Titanium chemistry was used for sequencing. In the original analysis: From five or six of the healthy donors, a total of about 84,000 rearranged TCR alpha transcripts were sequenced. Duplicate transcripts were removed, and unique TCR clonotypes were defined by the CDR3 junction according to IMGT nomenclature. Using logistic regression in R 2.13.0, the researchers modeled CD4 versus CD8 status as a function of V and J genes, with an adjustment for donor effects and a Bonferroni correction for multiple testing. TCRdb ran its own pipeline on the public reads, namely fastp trimming at Q25 and MiXCR clone calling, and kept in-frame beta chains. Identical CDR3 protein sequences are pooled into one entry, listed with their most common genes and DNA. The V and J calls reflect TCRdb's pipeline rather than the authors' work. This sample has around 180,000 distinct CDR3 sequences in its table, and around 80% of those were observed once. The ten biggest clones cover approximately 2.5% of the sample.

This clonotype has a handful of counts. Its binding antigen is unknown. The input lacks base qualities; no much larger clone sits a single base away. The research as a whole found: In both chains, CD4+ lineage was linked to a positively charged CDR3, whereas CD8+ lineage was linked to a negatively charged CDR3. The study did not directly address possible repertoire bias arising from homeostatic proliferation of naive T cells. V genes, J genes and CDR3 charge together appeared to explain about 14% of CD4/CD8 propensity variance, in a largely additive manner. Naive CD4+ and CD8+ cells reportedly showed biased usage of most V and J gene segments, and this bias was consistent across donors and independent of HLA genotype. Because alpha and beta chains were sequenced in bulk and could not be paired, combined chain effects were not evaluated.

This sequence uses TRBV4-3 and TRBJ1-2, and TRBD1 matches 7 of the central bases. Sequenced: naive CD4+ and CD8+ T cells sorted from blood, pooled from several donors. Read against the paper, the sample's cell subset or site label means: FACS-sorted naive CD4+ (CD45RO-CD45RA+) and naive CD8+ (CD45RA+CD27bright) T cells. The TCR was taken from a pool of human donors in good health; the sample pools cells from several healthy donors. The nucleotide sequence is TGCGCCAGCAGCCAGGCAGACAGGGACTCCTATGGCTACACCTTC. Translated, this gives CASSQADRDSYGYTF.